This entry lists 21 T cell receptor beta chains sequenced from one sample in a study of shared clonotypes between healthy human individuals. Selected positively for CCR7 and CD45RO-negative, naive CD8 cells excluded terminally differentiated effector memory CD45RA+ cells. Data came from immunoSEQ multiplex PCR; TCRdb stores just in-frame clones and leaves some out. Among about 2 million clones listed, approximately 95% were seen once. Sample: naive CD8+ T cells sorted from blood. Source of these receptors: a man between 18 and 35 years old in good health.

The gene calls are TRBV7-8 and TRBJ2-7, with a tentative D call TRBD1 (6 bases). Deletions cut 1 base from V and 5 bases from J, with 15 bases between. This CDR3 is built from 15 residues. Germline V gene data show CDR1 as SGHVS and CDR2 as FQNEAQ. In nucleotides, the CDR3 is TGTGCCAGCAGCTTAGAACAGGGAGCGCTACACGAGCAGTACTTC. This translates into CASSLEQGALHEQYF.

The chain couples TRBV5-1 to TRBJ2-3; D is unresolved. The CDR3 contains 13 residues. V lost 3 bases to trimming and J lost 5 bases, with 10 bases between them. Germline V lookup: CDR1 SGHRS, CDR2 YFSETQ. The CDR3 reads CASSWTWEDTQYF. CDR3 nucleotide sequence: TGCGCCAGCAGCTGGACCTGGGAAGATACGCAGTATTTT.

The chain carries TRBV27 and TRBJ1-6, with 7 bases lining up with TRBD1. The CDR3 has 14 amino acids. Per the germline V gene, CDR1 is MNHEY and CDR2 is SMNVEV (reference sequence). J was trimmed by 9 bases and V by 6 bases; bases with no gene match: 8. The CDR3 nucleotides are TGTGCCAGCAGGCCGACAGGGTCGAGTTCACCCCTCCACTTT. It specifies CASRPTGSSSPLHF.

The genes are TRBV7-3 and TRBJ1-5, with D hard to call. CDR1 is SGHTA, CDR2 FQGTGA, per germline. V shed 1 base and J shed 6 bases, with 16 bases lying between them. The CDR3 covers 16 residues. The CDR3 DNA is TGTGCCAGCAGCTTAAACGAGGGAGTAATGATTCAGCCCCAGCATTTT. It codes for CASSLNEGVMIQPQHF.

J is TRBJ2-7 and V is TRBV6-5; 10 bases align to TRBD2. CDR3 size: 15 residues. Germline CDR1 reads MNHEY; CDR2 reads SVGAGI. V lost 2 bases, J lost 3 bases, and 4 bases stayed unmatched. This chain's CDR3 is CASSYQRGGVYEQYF. CDR3 DNA sequence: TGTGCCAGCAGTTACCAGCGGGGGGGCGTCTACGAGCAGTACTTC.

About this clone itself: This sample also contains other DNA sequences that code for the same CDR3. The genes are TRBV7-9 and TRBJ2-5; 11 bases line up with TRBD2. CDR1 SEHNR and CDR2 FQNEAQ come from the germline V gene (reference sequence). Trimming at V came to 1 base and at J to 4 bases, leaving 2 bases not matched to a gene. The CDR3 extends over 15 amino acids. The CDR3: CASSLVAGGRETQYF. CDR3 nucleotides: TGTGCCAGCAGCTTAGTAGCGGGGGGGAGAGAGACCCAGTACTTC.

This clone was recorded only once. The chain combines TRBV25-1 with TRBJ2-7; D perhaps matches TRBD1 (6 bases). CDR1 and CDR2 (germline): MGHDK, SYGVNS. Trimming pared 4 bases from V and 1 base from J, leaving 14 bases between. This CDR3 has 15 residues. CDR3 sequence: CASSAGTQGSYEQYF. The CDR3 coding sequence is TGTGCCAGCAGTGCCGGGACCCAGGGGTCCTACGAGCAGTACTTC.

J is TRBJ1-2 and V is TRBV6-5, with D maybe TRBD1 (5 bases). Germline-derived CDR1 and CDR2 are MNHEY and SVGAGI. This CDR3 has 14 residues. V gave up 0 bases and J gave up 7 bases, with 12 bases separating them. The CDR3 protein is CASSYSPEGRGYTF. The CDR3 region has the DNA TGTGCCAGCAGTTACTCCCCGGAGGGGCGTGGCTACACCTTC.

The chain has TRBV2 and TRBJ1-4; D remains unclear. V dropped 7 bases and J dropped 8 bases, with 11 bases sitting between them. Germline V gene lookup returns CDR1 SNHLY and CDR2 FYNNEI. This CDR3 has 12 residues. CDR3 sequence: CASTEGYEKLFF. In nucleotides, the CDR3 is TGTGCCAGCACCGAGGGATACGAAAAACTGTTTTTT.

The chain has TRBV29-1 and TRBJ2-1; a possible D gene is TRBD1 (6 bases). Germline CDR1 is SQVTM and CDR2 is ANQGSEA. The CDR3 extends over 13 amino acids. V shed 4 bases and J shed 9 bases, with 16 bases lying between them. In DNA form, the CDR3 reads TGCAGCGTTGTGCAGGGGCATCACATTGAGCAGTTCTTC. Protein: CSVVQGHHIEQFF.

J is TRBJ2-2 and V is TRBV27; the D gene is possibly TRBD2 (6 bases). V lost 1 base and J lost 7, with 13 bases in between. CDR1 is MNHEY, CDR2 SMNVEV, per germline (reference sequence). The CDR3 consists of 15 residues. The CDR3 DNA reads TGTGCCAGCAGTTTATATGGGACTCGCATCGGGGAGCTGTTTTTT. This gives the protein CASSLYGTRIGELFF.

The chain is built from TRBV4-1 and TRBJ2-1, with 10 bases matching TRBD1. This CDR3 is 15 amino acids long. From germline, CDR1 is MGHRA and CDR2 YSYEKL. V lost 3 bases and J lost 8; bases outside the gene matches: 7. CDR3 DNA sequence: TGCGCCAGCAGCCAGACAGGGGGCGTTATGGATGAGCAGTTCTTC. This codes for CASSQTGGVMDEQFF.

The chain employs TRBV27 and TRBJ2-7, with 7 nucleotides matching TRBD2. CDR3 length: 14 residues. CDR1 and CDR2 (germline): MNHEY, SMNVEV (reference sequence). J lost 4 bases, V lost 5 bases, and 8 bases had no gene match. The CDR3 DNA reads as TGTGCCAGCAGTCCGGGGACTACGAATTACGAGCAGTACTTC. Its translation is CASSPGTTNYEQYF.

In the case of this clone: Other DNA sequences of this sample code for an identical CDR3. The rearrangement uses TRBV30 and TRBJ2-7; unclear D gene. The CDR3 totals 11 residues. Germline V gene lookup returns CDR1 GTSNPN and CDR2 SVGIG (reference sequence). V was cut by 1 base and J by 1 base, with 2 bases left in between. The CDR3 is CAWSGSYEQYF. The CDR3 DNA reads TGTGCCTGGAGTGGGTCCTACGAGCAGTACTTC. The variable domain in full, completed from reference TRBV30 and TRBJ2-7, reads SQTIHQWPATLVQPVGSPLSLECTVEGTSNPNLYWYRQAAGRGLQLLFYSVGIGQISSEVPQNLSASRPQDRQFILSSKKLLLSDSGFYLCAWSGSYEQYFGPGTRLTVT.

The chain combines TRBV13 with TRBJ1-2; D is perhaps TRBD1 (6 bases). Germline loops: CDR1 PRHDT, CDR2 FYEKMQ (reference sequence). The CDR3 is 14 amino acids. Trimming cost V 7 bases and J 8 bases, with 20 bases left between them. The CDR3 region has the DNA TGTGCCAGCACTCTCGGGGGCCAAAGACAGGGCTACACCTTC. This gives the protein CASTLGGQRQGYTF.

CDR3 sequence reads: CAISINLNTEAFF. Here the CDR3 DNA reads TGTGCCATCAGTATAAACCTTAACACTGAAGCTTTCTTT. The chain joins TRBV10-3 to TRBJ1-1; no clear D gene. CDR1 ENHRY and CDR2 SYGVKD come from the germline V gene. V was clipped by 5 bases and J by 2 bases, with 9 bases between them. The CDR3 is 13 residues long.

This clone was detected only once. The chain has TRBV4-3 and TRBJ2-7, with D tentatively TRBD1 or TRBD2 (5 bases each). V lost 3 bases to trimming and J lost 6 bases, with 27 bases between them. CDR3 length: 18 residues. The germline CDR1 and CDR2 sequences are LGHNA and YSLEER. The CDR3: CASSHSRDRGAQEAEQYF. CDR3 nucleotides: TGCGCCAGCAGCCACAGCCGAGATAGAGGGGCTCAGGAGGCCGAGCAGTACTTC.

The V gene is TRBV30, the J gene TRBJ2-5; no firm D call. Trimming left V 1 base short and J 5 bases short, with 20 bases between. Per the germline V gene, CDR1 is GTSNPN and CDR2 is SVGIG (reference sequence). The CDR3 runs 16 residues. CDR3 sequence reads: CAWSEASRRIHETQYF. CDR3 DNA sequence: TGTGCCTGGAGTGAGGCCTCGAGGCGGATTCACGAGACCCAGTACTTC.

V usage is TRBV28 and J usage is TRBJ1-2, with TRBD1 identical over 9 bases. Germline V gives CDR1 MDHEN, CDR2 SYDVKM. With V trimmed by 6 bases and J by 5 bases, 10 bases remained unmatched. This CDR3 is built from 15 residues. The CDR3 reads CASRYRGLSPYGYTF. CDR3 DNA sequence: TGTGCCAGCAGATACAGGGGGCTTTCCCCTTATGGCTACACCTTC.

This clone was seen once. This specimen includes other DNA sequences encoding the same CDR3. The rearrangement joins TRBV9 to TRBJ2-7, with D maybe TRBD2 (6 bases). V was cut by 0 bases and J by 5 bases, with 9 bases left in between. The CDR3 length is 13 residues. Germline CDR1 reads SGDLS; CDR2 reads YYNGEE. The CDR3 sequence is CASSVGGGDEQYF. The CDR3 bases are TGTGCCAGCAGCGTAGGAGGAGGGGACGAGCAGTACTTC. The full variable domain, rest sourced from reference TRBV9 and TRBJ2-7, is DSGVTQTPKHLITATGQRVTLRCSPRSGDLSVYWYQQSLDQGLQFLIQYYNGEERAKGNILERFSAQQFPDLHSELNLSSLELGDSALYFCASSVGGGDEQYFGPGTRLTVT.

This chain uses TRBV20-1 with TRBJ2-1; D remains unclear. V shed 4 bases and J shed 7 bases, with 8 bases lying between them. This CDR3 has 11 amino acids. Germline loops: CDR1 DFQATT, CDR2 SNEGSKA (reference sequence). The CDR3 reads CSATITNEQFF. The DNA for the CDR3 is TGCAGTGCTACTATCACAAATGAGCAGTTCTTC.